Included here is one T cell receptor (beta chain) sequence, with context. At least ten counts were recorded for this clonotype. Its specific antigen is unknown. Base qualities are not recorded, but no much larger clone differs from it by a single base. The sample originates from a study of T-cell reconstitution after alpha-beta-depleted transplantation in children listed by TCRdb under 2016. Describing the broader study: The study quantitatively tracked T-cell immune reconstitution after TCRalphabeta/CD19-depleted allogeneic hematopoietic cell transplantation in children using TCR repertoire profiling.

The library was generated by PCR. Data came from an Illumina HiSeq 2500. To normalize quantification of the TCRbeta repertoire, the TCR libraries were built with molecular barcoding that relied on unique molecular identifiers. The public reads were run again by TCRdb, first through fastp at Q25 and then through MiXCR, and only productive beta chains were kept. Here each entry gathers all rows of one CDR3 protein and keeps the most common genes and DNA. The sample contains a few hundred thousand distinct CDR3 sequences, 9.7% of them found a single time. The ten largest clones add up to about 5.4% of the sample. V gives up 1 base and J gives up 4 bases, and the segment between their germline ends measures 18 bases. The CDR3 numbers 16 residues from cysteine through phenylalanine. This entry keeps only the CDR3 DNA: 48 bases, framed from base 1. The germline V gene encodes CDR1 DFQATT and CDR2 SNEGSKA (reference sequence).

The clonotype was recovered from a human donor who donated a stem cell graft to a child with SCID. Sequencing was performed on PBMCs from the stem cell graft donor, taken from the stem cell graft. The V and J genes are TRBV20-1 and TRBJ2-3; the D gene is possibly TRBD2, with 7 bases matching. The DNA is TGCAGTGCTAGAGCTCGGGGCGGGGGCTGGGCAGATACGCAGTATTTT. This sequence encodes CSARARGGGWADTQYF.